A selection of T cell receptor beta chains follows, all from one sample in a study of graft-versus-host responses after intestinal transplantation. Sequenced by immunoSEQ multiplex PCR; TCRdb stores in-frame clones only, minus some. The sample records about 7,600 clones, roughly 80% being singletons. Specimen: ileum tissue, collected roughly 19 weeks after transplant. All receptors come from a human patient who received an intestinal transplant, so some T cells may come from the graft donor. Both conserved end residues are part of each CDR3. D genes are given only for firm matches. The size of a clone is reported for some rows only, either as once, few or many, or as a class for expanded clones.

CDR3aa: CASSGGTVLNEKLFF
CDR3nt: TGCGCCAGCAGCGGTGGGACAGTTTTGAATGAAAAACTGTTTTTT
v_gene: TRBV5-1
j_gene: TRBJ1-4
d_gene: TRBD1
abundance: -

CDR3aa: CASSTQGRDSPLHF
CDR3nt: TGTGCCAGCAGTACACAGGGTAGGGATTCACCCCTCCACTTT
v_gene: TRBV6-1
j_gene: TRBJ1-6
d_gene: -
abundance: -

CDR3aa: CASTPGGSTDTQYF
CDR3nt: TGTGCCAGCACCCCGGGGGGTAGCACAGATACGCAGTATTTT
v_gene: TRBV6-1
j_gene: TRBJ2-3
d_gene: TRBD2
abundance: -

CDR3aa: CASSQSAEPGQGPFFEAFF
CDR3nt: TGCGCCAGCAGTCAATCTGCCGAACCGGGACAGGGGCCATTTTTTGAAGCTTTCTTT
v_gene: TRBV23-1
j_gene: TRBJ1-1
d_gene: TRBD1
abundance: once

CDR3aa: CASSADRNTIYF
CDR3nt: TGTGCCAGCAGCGCGGACCGAAACACCATATATTTT
v_gene: TRBV11-2
j_gene: TRBJ1-3
d_gene: -
abundance: -

CDR3aa: CASSALTADNQPQHF
CDR3nt: TGTGCCAGCAGTGCCCTGACAGCAGACAATCAGCCCCAGCATTTT
v_gene: TRBV2
j_gene: TRBJ1-5
d_gene: -
abundance: few

CDR3aa: CATWGIYGYTF
CDR3nt: TGTGCCACTTGGGGCATCTATGGCTACACCTTC
v_gene: TRBV6-1
j_gene: TRBJ1-2
d_gene: -
abundance: -

CDR3aa: CASSVRHSYNEQFF
CDR3nt: TGTGCCAGCAGCGTAAGACATTCCTACAATGAGCAGTTCTTC
v_gene: TRBV9
j_gene: TRBJ2-1
d_gene: -
abundance: -

CDR3aa: CASSEGQGYTDTQYF
CDR3nt: TGTGCCAGCAGCGAGGGACAGGGGTACACAGATACGCAGTATTTT
v_gene: TRBV9
j_gene: TRBJ2-3
d_gene: TRBD1
abundance: once

CDR3aa: CASSPWDRGQTQYF
CDR3nt: TGTGCCAGCAGTCCCTGGGACAGGGGGCAGACCCAGTACTTC
v_gene: TRBV27
j_gene: TRBJ2-5
d_gene: TRBD1
abundance: -

CDR3aa: CASSLGAGGTETQYF
CDR3nt: TGCGCCAGCAGCTTGGGAGCGGGAGGAACAGAGACCCAGTACTTC
v_gene: TRBV5-1
j_gene: TRBJ2-5
d_gene: TRBD2
abundance: -

CDR3aa: CASSLRRGNTYNEQFF
CDR3nt: TGTGCCAGCAGCTTGCGGCGGGGAAATACCTACAATGAGCAGTTCTTC
v_gene: TRBV5-6
j_gene: TRBJ2-1
d_gene: -
abundance: -

CDR3aa: CASSSTGPAEVWAIGGSMHF
CDR3nt: TGTGCCAGCAGCTCAACAGGCCCCGCCGAGGTGTGGGCCATAGGGGGGTCTATGCATTTT
v_gene: TRBV7-8
j_gene: TRBJ1-5
d_gene: -
abundance: few

CDR3aa: CASSLAPANSGNTIYF
CDR3nt: TGTGCCAGCAGCTTAGCGCCGGCAAACTCTGGAAACACCATATATTTT
v_gene: TRBV7-8
j_gene: TRBJ1-3
d_gene: -
abundance: -

CDR3aa: CATSRARGGETDTQYF
CDR3nt: TGTGCCACCAGCCGAGCCCGGGGTGGGGAAACAGATACGCAGTATTTT
v_gene: TRBV15
j_gene: TRBJ2-3
d_gene: -
abundance: -

CDR3aa: CASSSSGTNTGELFF
CDR3nt: TGTGCCAGCAGCTCTAGCGGGACGAACACCGGGGAGCTGTTTTTT
v_gene: TRBV7-2
j_gene: TRBJ2-2
d_gene: TRBD2
abundance: -

CDR3aa: CASSWGLAGGPSTDTQYF
CDR3nt: TGTGCCAGCAGCTGGGGACTAGCGGGGGGCCCTAGCACAGATACGCAGTATTTT
v_gene: TRBV7-2
j_gene: TRBJ2-3
d_gene: TRBD2
abundance: -

CDR3aa: CASSLWAGEINEQFF
CDR3nt: TGTGCCAGCAGCTTATGGGCGGGAGAGATTAATGAGCAGTTCTTC
v_gene: TRBV11-1
j_gene: TRBJ2-1
d_gene: TRBD2
abundance: -

CDR3aa: CASSPGTALFYNSPLHF
CDR3nt: TGTGCCAGCAGCCCCGGGACAGCTCTCTTCTATAATTCACCCCTCCACTTT
v_gene: TRBV7-9
j_gene: TRBJ1-6
d_gene: TRBD1
abundance: -

CDR3aa: CASSPPRGSHNQPQHF
CDR3nt: TGTGCCAGCTCACCACCACGGGGGTCCCACAATCAGCCCCAGCATTTT
v_gene: TRBV18
j_gene: TRBJ1-5
d_gene: -
abundance: -

CDR3aa: CASSEGVGRETQYF
CDR3nt: TGTGCCAGCAGTGAAGGGGTGGGGAGAGAGACCCAGTACTTC
v_gene: TRBV2
j_gene: TRBJ2-5
d_gene: -
abundance: once

CDR3aa: CASSRDRVTEAFF
CDR3nt: TGTGCCAGCAGTCGGGACAGGGTAACTGAAGCTTTCTTT
v_gene: TRBV28
j_gene: TRBJ1-1
d_gene: TRBD1
abundance: -

CDR3aa: CASSDSSQNTEAFF
CDR3nt: TGTGCCAGCAGTGACTCTTCCCAGAACACTGAAGCTTTCTTT
v_gene: TRBV6-4
j_gene: TRBJ1-1
d_gene: -
abundance: -